The T cell receptor beta chain under discussion was sequenced for a study of technical replicates of blood from a few donors. This table comes from immunoSEQ multiplex PCR, and its TCRdb copy is limited to in-frame clones, with some not included. The sample lists 15,000 to 20,000 clones, 80% to 85% seen once, with approximately 12% in the top ten. Trimming took 0 bases from V and 9 from J, leaving 13 bases between them. CDR3 length equals 14 residues. Germline CDR1 reads SGHTS; CDR2 reads YDEGEE. The V call is TRBV5-8, the J call TRBJ1-5, with D unclear. The sample taken for sequencing was PBMCs. The clonotype comes from a human donor in good health. Here the CDR3 reads CASSLGGPLGPQHF. CDR3 in DNA: TGTGCCAGCAGCTTGGGTGGGCCCTTGGGGCCCCAGCATTTT.